One and the same sample provided the 8 T cell receptor beta chains below, sequenced in a study of blood T cells in healthy people across ages. It was with a sample-barcoded 5' primer and a J-beta primer mix that a second PCR of roughly 6 to 12 cycles was run. TCRdb re-analysed the 5' RACE reads in MiXCR, keeping a single row per CDR3 protein. The sample records 650,000 to 1,000,000 distinct CDR3 sequences, roughly 40% being singletons. Sequenced input: blood. These receptors were taken from a man between 18 and 35 years old in good health.

The chain recombines TRBV20-1 with TRBJ1-3; no definite D call. The CDR3 covers 13 residues. Trimming left V 5 bases short and J 0 bases short, with 8 bases between. CDR1 is DFQATT and CDR2 is SNEGSKA in the germline V gene (reference sequence). In nucleotides, the CDR3 is TGCAGTGCTGACCACAGCTCTGGAAACACCATATATTTT. This encodes CSADHSSGNTIYF.

The chain combines TRBV29-1 with TRBJ1-1; TRBD1 is a possible D gene (5 bases). CDR1 is SQVTM, CDR2 ANQGSEA, per germline. Deletions cut 4 bases from V and 0 bases from J, with 12 bases between. This CDR3 region has 14 residues. The CDR3 protein is CSVGPGPMNTEAFF. The CDR3, as DNA: TGCAGCGTTGGGCCGGGACCTATGAACACTGAAGCTTTCTTT.

This clonotype turned up a few times. The chain joins TRBV5-1 to TRBJ2-6, with TRBD1 matching over 7 bases. The junction had 10 bases not matched to a gene; V was cut back by 7 bases and J by 0 bases. CDR3 length: 17 amino acids. Germline V gene sequence: CDR1 SGHRS, CDR2 YFSETQ. The CDR3 coding sequence is TGCGCCAGCGGTAGGGACAGCGGAACCTCTGGGGCCAACGTCCTGACTTTC. Translation: CASGRDSGTSGANVLTF.

This rearrangement joins TRBV6-1 to TRBJ1-5; D remains unclear. V lost 1 base and J lost 6, with 10 bases in between. The germline gives CDR1 MNHNS, CDR2 SASEGT. The CDR3 extends over 14 amino acids. The CDR3 coding sequence is TGTGCCAGCAGTGAAGGGGGAGAAAGTCAGCCCCAGCATTTT. Protein sequence: CASSEGGESQPQHF.

This chain uses TRBV2 with TRBJ1-1; D unresolved. The germline V gene encodes CDR1 SNHLY and CDR2 FYNNEI. V was cut by 10 bases and J by 1 base, with 7 bases left in between. This CDR3 region has 11 residues. CDR3 sequence (DNA): TGTGCCATAAGGGCGAACACTGAAGCTTTCTTT. Amino acids: CAIRANTEAFF.

The V gene is TRBV9, the J gene TRBJ1-5; D gene unclear. Germline lookup yields CDR1 SGDLS and CDR2 YYNGEE. V lost 4 bases to trimming and J lost 3 bases, with 11 bases between them. The CDR3 has 14 amino acids. CDR3 nucleotides: TGTGCCAGCAGCCCCCGACAAGACAATCAGCCCCAGCATTTT. Translated: CASSPRQDNQPQHF.

This clonotype was detected only a few times. A much larger clone is a single base away; this may be a read error. This chain uses TRBV13 with TRBJ2-3, with 7 positions matching TRBD2. Germline loops: CDR1 PRHDT, CDR2 FYEKMQ (reference sequence). V dropped 5 bases and J dropped 3; count of bases not matched to a gene: 11. The CDR3 covers 16 residues. The chain's CDR3 is CASSHVGRAGTDTQYF. CDR3 DNA sequence: TGTGCCAGCAGCCACGTCGGACGAGCGGGGACAGATACGCAGTATTTT.

The CDR3 nucleotides are TGTGCCAGCAGCGTAGACCTCGATAAGACAGGGGCCCAGGGCTACACCTTC. Protein product: CASSVDLDKTGAQGYTF. This chain connects TRBV9 to TRBJ1-2; TRBD1 matches 8 bases. V trimming: 0 bases; J trimming: 8 bases; junction bases outside the gene matches: 15. Germline CDR1 and CDR2: SGDLS and YYNGEE. CDR3 length: 17 residues.